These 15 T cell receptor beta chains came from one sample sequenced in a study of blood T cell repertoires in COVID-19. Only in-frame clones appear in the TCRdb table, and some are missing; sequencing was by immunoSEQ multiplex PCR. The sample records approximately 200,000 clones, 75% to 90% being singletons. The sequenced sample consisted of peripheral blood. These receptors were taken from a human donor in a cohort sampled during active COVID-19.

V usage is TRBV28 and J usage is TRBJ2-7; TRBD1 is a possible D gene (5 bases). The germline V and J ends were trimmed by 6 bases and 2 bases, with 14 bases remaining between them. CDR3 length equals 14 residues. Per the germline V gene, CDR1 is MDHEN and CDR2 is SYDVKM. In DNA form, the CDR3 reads TGTGCCAGCAGCCCGGGCCAAGGGGCCTACGAGCAGTACTTC. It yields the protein CASSPGQGAYEQYF.

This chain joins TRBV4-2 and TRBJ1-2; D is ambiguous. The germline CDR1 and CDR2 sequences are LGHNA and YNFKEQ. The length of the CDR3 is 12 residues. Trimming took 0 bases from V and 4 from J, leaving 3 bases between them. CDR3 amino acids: CASSQELYGYTF. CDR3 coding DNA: TGTGCCAGCAGCCAAGAACTCTATGGCTACACCTTC.

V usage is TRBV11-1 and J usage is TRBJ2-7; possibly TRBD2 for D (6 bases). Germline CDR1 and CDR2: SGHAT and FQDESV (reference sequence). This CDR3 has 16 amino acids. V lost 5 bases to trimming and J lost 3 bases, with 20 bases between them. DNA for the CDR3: TGTGCCAGCAGCCTACTAGGGACTTCCAAATTCTACGAGCAGTACTTC. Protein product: CASSLLGTSKFYEQYF.

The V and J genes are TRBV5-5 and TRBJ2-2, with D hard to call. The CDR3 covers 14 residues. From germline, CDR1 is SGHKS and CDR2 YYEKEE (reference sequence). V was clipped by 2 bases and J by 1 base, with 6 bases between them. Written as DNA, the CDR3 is TGTGCCAGCAGCTTATACGGGAACACCGGGGAGCTGTTTTTT. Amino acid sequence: CASSLYGNTGELFF. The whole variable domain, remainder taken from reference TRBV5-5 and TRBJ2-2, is DAGVTQSPTHLIKTRGQQVTLRCSPISGHKSVSWYQQVLGQGPQFIFQYYEKEERGRGNFPDRFSARQFPNYSSELNVNALLLGDSALYLCASSLYGNTGELFFGEGSRLTVL.

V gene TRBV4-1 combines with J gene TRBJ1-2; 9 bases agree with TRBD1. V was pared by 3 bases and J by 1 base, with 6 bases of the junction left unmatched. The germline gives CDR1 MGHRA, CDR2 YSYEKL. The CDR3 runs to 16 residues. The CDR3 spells CASSHTWTGDNYGYTF. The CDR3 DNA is TGCGCCAGCAGCCACACATGGACAGGGGATAACTATGGCTACACCTTC.

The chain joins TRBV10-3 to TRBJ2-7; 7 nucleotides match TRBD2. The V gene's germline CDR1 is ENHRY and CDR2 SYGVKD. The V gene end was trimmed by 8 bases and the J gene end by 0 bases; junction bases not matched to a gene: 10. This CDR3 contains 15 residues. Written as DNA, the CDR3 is TGTGCCATCTCCGGAGTGACTAGCTCCTCCTACGAGCAGTACTTC. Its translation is CAISGVTSSSYEQYF.

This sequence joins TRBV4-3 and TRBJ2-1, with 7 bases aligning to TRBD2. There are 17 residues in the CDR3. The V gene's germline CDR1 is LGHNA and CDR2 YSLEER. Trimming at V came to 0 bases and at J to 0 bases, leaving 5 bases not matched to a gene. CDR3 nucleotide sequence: TGCGCCAGCAGCCAAGAGGGAGCGGGGAGCTCCTACAATGAGCAGTTCTTC. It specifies CASSQEGAGSSYNEQFF.

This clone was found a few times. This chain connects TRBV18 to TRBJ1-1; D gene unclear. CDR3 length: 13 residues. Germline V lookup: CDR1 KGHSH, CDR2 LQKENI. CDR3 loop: CAAAQTLNTEAFF. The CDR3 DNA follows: TGTGCGGCAGCCCAGACTTTGAACACTGAAGCTTTCTTT.

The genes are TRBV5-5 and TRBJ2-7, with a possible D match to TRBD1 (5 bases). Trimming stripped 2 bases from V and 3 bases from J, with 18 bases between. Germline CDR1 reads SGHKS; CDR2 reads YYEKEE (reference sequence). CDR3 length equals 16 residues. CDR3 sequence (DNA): TGTGCCAGCAGCTTTTCTGGGGCGACGGTTAACTACGAGCAGTACTTC. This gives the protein CASSFSGATVNYEQYF.

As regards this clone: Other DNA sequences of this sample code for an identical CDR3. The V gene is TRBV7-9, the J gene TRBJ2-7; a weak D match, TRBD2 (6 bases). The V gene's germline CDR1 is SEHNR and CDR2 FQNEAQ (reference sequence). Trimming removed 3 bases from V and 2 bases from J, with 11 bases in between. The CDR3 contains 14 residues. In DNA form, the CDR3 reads TGTGCCAGCAGCTTGGCGGGAACCGCCTACGAGCAGTACTTC. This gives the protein CASSLAGTAYEQYF.

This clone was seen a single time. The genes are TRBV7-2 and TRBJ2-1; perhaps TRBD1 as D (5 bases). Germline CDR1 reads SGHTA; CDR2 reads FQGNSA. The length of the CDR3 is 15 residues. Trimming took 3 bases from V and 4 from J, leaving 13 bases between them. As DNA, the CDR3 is TGTGCCAGCAGCTTCGACAGAGAACCTTACAATGAGCAGTTCTTC. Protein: CASSFDREPYNEQFF.

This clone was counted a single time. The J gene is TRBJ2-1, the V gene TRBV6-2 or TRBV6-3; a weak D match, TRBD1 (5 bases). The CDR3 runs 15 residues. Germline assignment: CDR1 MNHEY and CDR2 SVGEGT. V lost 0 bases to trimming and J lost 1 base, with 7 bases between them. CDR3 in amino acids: CASSYSKGSYNEQFF. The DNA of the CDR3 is TGTGCCAGCAGTTACTCGAAGGGGTCCTACAATGAGCAGTTCTTC.

CDR3 region: CASSFSTARGYGYTF. The CDR3 DNA reads as TGTGCCAGCAGTTTCTCGACAGCTAGGGGATATGGCTACACCTTC. V and J are TRBV6-6 and TRBJ1-2, with D possibly TRBD1 on 5 matching bases. The ends were cut back, 4 bases at V and 5 bases at J, with 17 bases in the middle. CDR3 size: 15 residues. CDR1 is MNHNY and CDR2 is SVGAGI in the germline V gene (reference sequence).

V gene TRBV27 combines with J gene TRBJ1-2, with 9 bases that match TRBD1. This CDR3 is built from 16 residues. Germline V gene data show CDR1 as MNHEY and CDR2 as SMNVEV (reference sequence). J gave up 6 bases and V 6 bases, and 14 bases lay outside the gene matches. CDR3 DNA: TGTGCCAGCAGGATGACAGGGGGTCTCGGGGAAAATGGCTACACCTTC. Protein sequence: CASRMTGGLGENGYTF.

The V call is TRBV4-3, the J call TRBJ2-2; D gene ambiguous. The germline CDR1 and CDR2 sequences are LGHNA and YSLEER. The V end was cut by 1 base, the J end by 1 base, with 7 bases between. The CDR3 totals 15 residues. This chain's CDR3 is CASSQGGRNTGELFF. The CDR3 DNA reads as TGCGCCAGCAGCCAAGGCGGAAGGAACACCGGGGAGCTGTTTTTT.